This T cell receptor (beta chain) was captured by sequencing in a study of T cells in tuberculosis. Method: immunoSEQ multiplex PCR; TCRdb's copy keeps in-frame clones and lacks some. The data contain approximately 30,000 clones, around 97% of them singletons. The germline gives CDR1 GTSNPN, CDR2 SVGIG (reference sequence). The CDR3 extends over 14 amino acids. Trimming cost V 3 bases and J 11 bases, with 22 bases left between them. Specimen: PBMCs. This chain connects TRBV30 to TRBJ1-1, with a possible D match to TRBD1 (6 bases). This TCR came from a donor aged 10 to 29 with latent tuberculosis or without tuberculosis infection. CDR3 bases: TGTGCCTGGAGAATTTGGGGGCCCCTGGGGGAGGCTTTCTTT. The encoded protein is CAWRIWGPLGEAFF.